The clone carrying this T cell receptor beta chain has at least ten counts. What it binds is unknown. Looked up from germline, CDR1 is LNHDA and CDR2 is SQIVND (reference sequence). The V end was cut by 4 bases, the J end by 4 bases, with 4 bases between. This CDR3 region has 11 residues. The record originates from a study of prognosis after radiotherapy for stage I lung cancer. With two-round multiplex PCR, TCR beta CDR3 sequences were amplified from genomic DNA. Gene-specific TRBV and TRBJ primers were used in PCR round one. TCRdb reprocessed the multiplex PCR reads via MiXCR and lists one record per CDR3 protein. This table has fewer than 25,000 distinct CDR3 sequences, roughly 28% appearing once. Peripheral venous blood was drawn in roughly 5.7-milliliter volumes, with a draw taken at each of two separate time points. Findings of the study overall: Patients who went on to get distant metastases had lower Shannon entropy after stereotactic body radiation therapy.

This specimen consisted of PBMCs, obtained before or after stereotactic body radiation therapy (not recorded which). This clonotype was sampled from a donor at least 50 years old with non-small cell lung cancer. The chain combines TRBV19 with TRBJ1-2, with D unclear. As DNA, the CDR3 is TGTGCCAGTAGTAACAGCTATGGCTACACCTTC. It codes for CASSNSYGYTF.